This entry lists 10 T cell receptor beta chains sequenced from one sample in a study of blood T cell repertoires in COVID-19. TCRdb's copy holds only in-frame clones and misses some; the assay was immunoSEQ multiplex PCR. Among approximately 150,000 clones listed, around 84% were seen once. Sequenced material: peripheral blood. These receptor sequences come from a human donor with acute or convalescent COVID-19. The donor label of this sample is uncertain.

This chain connects TRBV3-1 (or the pseudogene TRBV3-2) to TRBJ2-1; TRBD1 matches 7 bases. Germline CDR1 is LGHDT and CDR2 is YNNKEL (reference sequence). CDR3 length equals 17 residues. Trimming took 4 bases from V and 6 from J; bases not matched to a gene: 15. The CDR3 sequence: CASSPLPRDRDLNEQFF. The CDR3 DNA sequence: TGTGCCAGCAGCCCCCTCCCTCGTGACAGGGACCTCAATGAGCAGTTCTTC.

This clone was seen only once. This rearrangement joins TRBV5-1 to TRBJ2-5; TRBD1 agrees at 7 bases. The CDR3 runs to 14 residues. Germline-derived CDR1 and CDR2 are SGHRS and YFSETQ. The junction had 6 bases not matched to a gene; V was cut back by 5 bases and J by 2 bases. The CDR3 here is CASRVPRGQETQYF. The CDR3 DNA sequence: TGCGCCAGCAGAGTGCCCAGGGGGCAAGAGACCCAGTACTTC. Variable domain in full (rest from reference TRBV5-1 and TRBJ2-5): KAGVTQTPRYLIKTRGQQVTLSCSPISGHRSVSWYQQTPGQGLQFLFEYFSETQRNKGNFPGRFSGRQFSNSRSEMNVSTLELGDSALYLCASRVPRGQETQYFGPGTRLLVL.

The V and J genes are TRBV2 and TRBJ1-4; D might be TRBD1 (6 bases). Trimming pared 5 bases from V and 6 bases from J, leaving 16 bases between. CDR3 length: 15 amino acids. Germline CDR1 reads SNHLY; CDR2 reads FYNNEI. CDR3 in DNA: TGTGCCAGCAGTTACGCGACAGGATTATATGAAAAACTGTTTTTT. Encoded protein: CASSYATGLYEKLFF.

The gene calls are TRBV19 and TRBJ1-2; tentatively, D is TRBD1 (6 bases). The CDR3 runs to 16 residues. The V end was cut by 5 bases, the J end by 4 bases, with 20 bases between. Germline V CDR1 and CDR2: LNHDA, SQIVND (reference sequence). CDR3 sequence (DNA): TGTGCCAGTAGTGGGGACCCTCAGGGGAGTACCTATGGCTACACCTTC. This encodes CASSGDPQGSTYGYTF.

The V and J genes are TRBV4-1 and TRBJ2-1, with D perhaps matching TRBD2 (6 bases). Germline CDR1 is MGHRA and CDR2 is YSYEKL. V was trimmed by 1 base and J by 14 bases, leaving 21 bases between them. The CDR3 spans 15 residues. CDR3 sequence reads: CASSQVPGEIKFEFF. The DNA of the CDR3 is TGCGCCAGCAGCCAAGTCCCGGGGGAGATAAAATTTGAGTTCTTC.

The chain carries TRBV4-2 and TRBJ1-4; D call uncertain. The CDR3 extends over 16 amino acids. Germline V gene sequence: CDR1 LGHNA, CDR2 YNFKEQ. V lost 0 bases to trimming and J lost 0 bases, with 8 bases between them. Here the CDR3 DNA reads TGTGCCAGCAGCCAAGATCGAGGGTCAACTAATGAAAAACTGTTTTTT. Its translation: CASSQDRGSTNEKLFF.

The genes are TRBV9 and TRBJ1-5; TRBD1 might be the D (5 bases). CDR3 length: 15 amino acids. V was cut by 4 bases and J by 5 bases, with 16 bases left in between. Germline CDR1 reads SGDLS; CDR2 reads YYNGEE. CDR3 region: CASSPTSRGDQPQHF. The CDR3 coding sequence is TGTGCCAGCAGCCCCACCTCGCGGGGGGATCAGCCCCAGCATTTT.

The chain employs TRBV4-1 and TRBJ1-2; possible D gene TRBD1, 6 bases. This CDR3 has 15 residues. Trimming removed 0 bases from V and 8 bases from J, with 16 bases in between. Germline CDR1 MGHRA, CDR2 YSYEKL. CDR3 in DNA: TGCGCCAGCAGCCAAGATGCTCAGGGGCGCGAAGGCTACACCTTC. This gives the protein CASSQDAQGREGYTF.

V and J are TRBV29-1 and TRBJ2-3; 9 bases are a match to TRBD2. The CDR3 runs to 14 residues. Trimming cost V 1 base and J 4 bases; bases outside gene matches: 3. The germline CDR1 and CDR2 sequences are SQVTM and ANQGSEA. The CDR3 spells CSVEGGGGADTQYF. The CDR3 bases are TGCAGCGTTGAAGGCGGGGGGGGCGCAGATACGCAGTATTTT.

This chain joins TRBV7-2 and TRBJ1-4; the match to TRBD1 covers 10 bases. This CDR3 comprises 15 residues. V lost 1 base, J lost 5 bases, and 1 base stayed unmatched. The V gene's germline CDR1 is SGHTA and CDR2 FQGNSA. CDR3 protein: CASSLGGQGNEKLFF. The CDR3 DNA reads as TGTGCCAGCAGCTTAGGGGGACAGGGGAATGAAAAACTGTTTTTT.